This T cell receptor beta chain is from a study of blood T cells in healthy people across ages. The sample, 7.5 to 10 milliliters of peripheral blood, was drawn from each donor. This clonotype has a handful of counts. Trimming cost V 7 bases and J 1 base, with 8 bases left between them. The CDR3 sequence is 13 residues long. Using a J-beta primer mix together with a sample-barcoded 5' primer, a second PCR was run for 7 to 11 cycles. MiXCR was run by TCRdb on the 5' RACE reads, yielding one entry per CDR3 protein. The sample records 1.5 million to 2 million distinct CDR3 sequences, 28% being singletons.

The TCR comes from a woman between 25 and 40 years old in good health. The specimen was blood. The chain carries TRBV12-3 or TRBV12-4 and TRBJ1-5; no definite D call. The CDR3 is CASILDSNQPQHF. The CDR3 nucleotides are TGTGCCAGCATCCTTGACAGCAATCAGCCCCAGCATTTT.